This passage covers 32 T cell receptor beta chains from one sample sequenced in a study of STAT5B mutations in CD4+ large granular lymphocyte leukemia (dated by TCRdb to between 2020 and 2023). The library was generated by the immunoSEQ multiplex PCR assay. The immuneACCESS repertoire file appears here via TCRdb, limited to in-frame rearrangements. These files lack a portion of the clones; in checked studies, under half of the deficit traces to unresolved V genes, and the cause of the others is not known. This sample is represented by over 25,000 clones; around 72% of them were singletons. Roughly 2% of the sample goes to the ten largest clones. Material: CD4+ T cells from blood buffy coats. All receptors come from a human donor in good health.

The chain joins TRBV6-5 to TRBJ1-1, with 10 bases that match TRBD1. CDR1 MNHEY and CDR2 SVGAGI come from the germline V gene. This CDR3 is built from 13 residues. Germline trimming cut 5 bases from V and 4 bases from J; bases unmatched to any gene: 1. The CDR3 DNA sequence: TGTGCCAGCAGTGACAGGGGGCGCACTGAAGCTTTCTTT. Amino acids: CASSDRGRTEAFF.

This chain joins TRBV29-1 and TRBJ2-4; D unclear. The CDR3 covers 12 residues. Germline V gene lookup returns CDR1 SQVTM and CDR2 ANQGSEA. Trimming cost V 3 bases and J 0 bases, with 3 bases left between them. The CDR3 DNA reads as TGCAGCGTTGAGGGAGCCAAAAACATTCAGTACTTC. Protein: CSVEGAKNIQYF.

V and J are TRBV10-3 and TRBJ2-7, with D possibly TRBD2 on 6 matching bases. CDR3 length: 16 amino acids. Germline V gives CDR1 ENHRY, CDR2 SYGVKD. The V gene lost 3 bases and the J gene lost 2 bases, with 17 bases spanning the gap. The CDR3 DNA follows: TGTGCCATCAGTGAATGGGTGCCCGGAGGGACCTACGAGCAGTACTTC. Translated, it gives CAISEWVPGGTYEQYF.

V and J are TRBV7-2 and TRBJ2-5; D is possibly TRBD2 (5 bases). The V end lost 3 bases, the J end lost 1 base, and 12 bases lay between the germline ends. Germline-derived CDR1 and CDR2 are SGHTA and FQGNSA. CDR3 length equals 15 residues. The CDR3 region is CASSFYGEPQETQYF. The CDR3, as DNA: TGTGCCAGCAGCTTTTACGGGGAACCCCAAGAGACCCAGTACTTC.

This clone was seen a single time. The chain links TRBV5-3 to TRBJ1-1, with 7 bases aligning to TRBD1. TRBV5-3 is flagged as an ORF with uncertain function. Trimming cost V 3 bases and J 1 base; bases outside gene matches: 15. There are 18 residues in the CDR3. In nucleotides, the CDR3 is TGTGCCAGAAGCTGGGGATTTTACAGGGGTCGGAAGAACACTGAAGCTTTCTTT. Amino acids: CARSWGFYRGRKNTEAFF.

This clone was counted only a few times. The chain joins TRBV30 to TRBJ1-5; a possible D gene is TRBD1 (5 bases). Trimming left V 3 bases short and J 1 base short, with 22 bases between. The germline V gene has CDR1 GTSNPN and CDR2 SVGIG (reference sequence). The CDR3 totals 18 residues. In DNA, the CDR3 is TGTGCCTGGAGGTGGGCAGGCGACAGCCTTTCAAGCAATCAGCCCCAGCATTTT. Protein product: CAWRWAGDSLSSNQPQHF.

The chain combines TRBV7-2 with TRBJ1-5; TRBD1 matches at 7 bases. After removal of 5 bases from V and 1 base from J, the junction contained 5 bases not matched to a gene. The CDR3 spans 15 residues. Germline V gene lookup returns CDR1 SGHTA and CDR2 FQGNSA. CDR3: CASSPRQGSNQPQHF. The CDR3 DNA reads TGTGCCAGCAGCCCTAGACAGGGCAGCAATCAGCCCCAGCATTTT. The entire variable domain, with the rest obtained from reference TRBV7-2 and TRBJ1-5, is as follows: GAGVSQSPSNKVTEKGKDVELRCDPISGHTALYWYRQSLGQGLEFLIYFQGNSAPDKSGLPSDRFSAERTGGSVSTLTIQRTQQEDSAVYLCASSPRQGSNQPQHFGDGTRLSIL.

Only a few counts were recorded for this clone. This chain connects TRBV19 to TRBJ1-5; the match to TRBD1 covers 11 bases. J was trimmed by 5 bases and V by 6 bases; bases with no gene match: 3. CDR1 LNHDA and CDR2 SQIVND come from the germline V gene (reference sequence). The CDR3 runs 14 residues. CDR3 sequence (DNA): TGTGCCAGTAGCGGGACAGGGGGGCATCAGCCCCAGCATTTT. Amino acid sequence: CASSGTGGHQPQHF.

Only a few counts were recorded for this clone. The genes are TRBV6-5 and TRBJ1-6; D gene unclear. Germline CDR1 MNHEY, CDR2 SVGAGI. The CDR3 is 14 residues long. V was clipped by 5 bases and J by 9 bases, with 14 bases between them. The chain's CDR3 is CASSRSVRGSPLHF. The CDR3 DNA reads TGTGCCAGCAGTAGGTCGGTCCGGGGTTCACCCCTCCACTTT.

The chain employs TRBV28 and TRBJ1-6, with D tentatively TRBD1 (6 bases). The CDR3 runs to 14 residues. Trimming left V 4 bases short and J 9 bases short, with 13 bases between. Germline V gene lookup returns CDR1 MDHEN and CDR2 SYDVKM. The CDR3 DNA reads TGTGCCAGCAGTTGGTGGGACAACGGTTCACCCCTCCACTTT. It specifies CASSWWDNGSPLHF.

V and J are TRBV7-2 and TRBJ2-7; 11 nucleotides line up with TRBD2. Per germline, CDR1 SGHTA and CDR2 FQGNSA. This CDR3 comprises 15 residues. V trimming: 5 bases; J trimming: 1 base; junction bases outside the gene matches: 4. The CDR3 loop is CASSQGLAESYEQYF. CDR3 nucleotide sequence: TGTGCCAGCAGCCAGGGACTAGCGGAATCCTACGAGCAGTACTTC.

The chain is built from TRBV7-3 and TRBJ2-1, with 11 bases lining up with TRBD2. Germline V gene lookup returns CDR1 SGHTA and CDR2 FQGTGA. The V segment lost 8 bases and the J segment 4 bases; nucleotides outside the gene matches: 1. The CDR3 covers 13 residues. The CDR3 DNA sequence: TGTGCCAGCGGACTAGCGGGTTACAATGAGCAGTTCTTC. This codes for CASGLAGYNEQFF.

V gene TRBV6-5 combines with J gene TRBJ1-5, with D unclear. CDR1 and CDR2 (germline): MNHEY, SVGAGI. The CDR3 contains 13 residues. Deletions cut 6 bases from V and 3 bases from J, with 9 bases between. Here the CDR3 DNA reads TGTGCCAGCAGCCTAAACTACAATCAGCCCCAGCATTTT. It translates to CASSLNYNQPQHF.

The chain has TRBV9 and TRBJ1-3; 7 positions match TRBD1. Germline trimming cut 0 bases from V and 0 bases from J; bases unmatched to any gene: 6. CDR1 is SGDLS and CDR2 is YYNGEE in the germline V gene. This CDR3 is 17 amino acids long. This chain's CDR3 is CASSVVSGGISGNTIYF. Here the CDR3 DNA reads TGTGCCAGCAGCGTAGTTTCAGGGGGGATCTCTGGAAACACCATATATTTT.

V is TRBV2 and J is TRBJ2-5, with 10 bases identical to TRBD2. The junction had 6 bases not matched to a gene; V was cut back by 3 bases and J by 5 bases. The germline gives CDR1 SNHLY, CDR2 FYNNEI. The CDR3 is made up of 15 amino acids. DNA for the CDR3: TGTGCCAGCAGTGAGGAGCGGGGGGGCAGGGAGACCCAGTACTTC. Translated: CASSEERGGRETQYF.

J is TRBJ2-5 and V is TRBV5-6; 9 bases agree with TRBD2. Germline CDR1 reads SGHDT; CDR2 reads YYEEEE. The CDR3 consists of 16 residues. The junction had 13 bases not matched to a gene; V was cut back by 1 base and J by 9 bases. The CDR3 bases are TGTGCCAGCAGCTTGTTTAGCGGGGGCGGCCTTTGGGCCCAGTACTTC. Protein sequence: CASSLFSGGGLWAQYF.

V is TRBV5-1 and J is TRBJ2-3; possible D gene TRBD2, 7 bases. CDR3 length equals 15 residues. The germline V gene encodes CDR1 SGHRS and CDR2 YFSETQ. Trimming removed 2 bases from V and 0 bases from J, with 10 bases in between. This chain's CDR3 is CASSFRGASTDTQYF. In nucleotides, the CDR3 is TGCGCCAGCAGCTTCCGGGGGGCCAGCACAGATACGCAGTATTTT.

The genes are TRBV19 and TRBJ1-1, with unresolved D. This CDR3 is built from 12 residues. Trimming pared 7 bases from V and 2 bases from J, leaving 8 bases between. Germline CDR1 LNHDA, CDR2 SQIVND (reference sequence). CDR3 sequence reads: CASKAVNTEAFF. The CDR3 nucleotides are TGTGCCAGTAAGGCAGTAAACACTGAAGCTTTCTTT.

CDR3 protein: CASSPDSPNEKLFF. The CDR3 DNA is TGTGCCAGCTCACCGGACAGCCCTAATGAAAAACTGTTTTTT. J is TRBJ1-4 and V is TRBV18, with a tentative D call TRBD1 (6 bases). The germline CDR1 and CDR2 sequences are KGHSH and LQKENI. The CDR3 consists of 14 residues. V lost 3 bases to trimming and J lost 3 bases, with 8 bases between them.

The rearrangement uses TRBV27 and TRBJ2-6; D unresolved. The CDR3 is 14 amino acids. The V end lost 4 bases, the J end lost 0 bases, and 4 bases lay between the germline ends. Per germline, CDR1 MNHEY and CDR2 SMNVEV (reference sequence). The CDR3 spells CASSWGSGANVLTF. CDR3 bases: TGTGCCAGCAGTTGGGGCTCTGGGGCCAACGTCCTGACTTTC.

The CDR3 coding sequence is TGCGCCAGCAGCCAACAGGGCGCAACTAATGAAAAACTGTTTTTT. It translates to CASSQQGATNEKLFF. This chain joins TRBV4-1 and TRBJ1-4; D may be TRBD1 (5 bases). V lost 2 bases, J lost 0 bases, and 7 bases lay in between. Germline V gene sequence: CDR1 MGHRA, CDR2 YSYEKL. The CDR3 has 15 amino acids.

The chain combines TRBV5-6 with TRBJ2-3; perhaps TRBD2 as D (6 bases). Per germline, CDR1 SGHDT and CDR2 YYEEEE. V was shortened by 4 bases and J by 2 bases, with 17 bases between the two germline ends. This CDR3 has 16 amino acids. As DNA, the CDR3 is TGTGCCAGCAGCCTCCTGAGTGCGGGGACCACAGATACGCAGTATTTT. Translated: CASSLLSAGTTDTQYF.

The chain joins TRBV11-2 to TRBJ1-1; TRBD1 aligns across 9 bases. Germline V gene data show CDR1 as SGHAT and CDR2 as FQNNGV. V lost 4 bases and J lost 5; bases outside the gene matches: 8. This CDR3 is built from 15 residues. CDR3 nucleotides: TGTGCCAGCAGCTACCTACAGGGGGCGGGAACTGAAGCTTTCTTT. Its protein is CASSYLQGAGTEAFF. The full variable domain, in which reference TRBV11-2 and TRBJ1-1 provide the parts outside the CDR3, is EAGVAQSPRYKIIEKRQSVAFWCNPISGHATLYWYQQILGQGPKLLIQFQNNGVVDDSQLPKDRFSAERLKGVDSTLKIQPAKLEDSAVYLCASSYLQGAGTEAFFGQGTRLTVV.

V is TRBV10-3 and J is TRBJ2-5, with D tentatively TRBD2 (5 bases). The germline V and J ends were trimmed by 2 bases and 1 base, with 8 bases remaining between them. The CDR3 has 14 residues. Looked up from germline, CDR1 is ENHRY and CDR2 is SYGVKD. CDR3 nucleotides: TGTGCCATCAGTGAGAACGGGGTCCAAGAGACCCAGTACTTC. Protein sequence: CAISENGVQETQYF.

This clone was seen more than once but under ten times. This chain connects TRBV15 to TRBJ1-1; TRBD1 is a possible D gene (6 bases). CDR1 and CDR2 (germline): LNHNV, YYDKDF (reference sequence). CDR3 length equals 13 residues. Trimming took off 5 bases at V and 1 base at J, with 8 bases between the two ends. CDR3 nucleotide sequence: TGTGCCACCAGCGGACAGCAGAACACTGAAGCTTTCTTT. The encoded protein is CATSGQQNTEAFF.

The chain uses TRBV7-2 and TRBJ2-1; D perhaps matches TRBD1 (5 bases). CDR1 is SGHTA, CDR2 FQGNSA, per germline. Trimming left V 4 bases short and J 0 bases short, with 10 bases between. This CDR3 is built from 15 residues. CDR3 DNA sequence: TGTGCCAGCAGCTCCAGGGTTAGCTCCTACAATGAGCAGTTCTTC. Translated, it gives CASSSRVSSYNEQFF. Full variable domain (missing parts from reference TRBV7-2 and TRBJ2-1): GAGVSQSPSNKVTEKGKDVELRCDPISGHTALYWYRQSLGQGLEFLIYFQGNSAPDKSGLPSDRFSAERTGGSVSTLTIQRTQQEDSAVYLCASSSRVSSYNEQFFGPGTRLTVL.

The chain links TRBV5-5 to TRBJ1-2, with D perhaps TRBD1 (5 bases). Between the trimmed V and J ends, which lost 7 bases and 6 bases, there was a span of 22 bases. In germline, CDR1 is SGHKS, CDR2 YYEKEE (reference sequence). The CDR3 runs 15 residues. The CDR3 DNA is TGTGCCAGCGTTCTGGGGCCTGACGGTCGGAATGGCTACACCTTC. Its translation is CASVLGPDGRNGYTF.

The V call is TRBV5-6, the J call TRBJ2-3, with TRBD2 matching 7 bases. The CDR3 spans 17 residues. V was pared by 3 bases and J by 1 base, with 11 bases of the junction left unmatched. Germline-derived CDR1 and CDR2 are SGHDT and YYEEEE. CDR3: CASSSYRLADGTDTQYF. CDR3 nucleotide sequence: TGTGCCAGCAGCTCCTACCGACTAGCTGACGGCACAGATACGCAGTATTTT.

This clone was picked up one time. The rearrangement uses TRBV21-1 and TRBJ1-2; TRBD1 is taken as the D call from the table, unchecked against the DNA. TRBV21-1 is recorded as a pseudogene. The CDR3 contains 18 residues. CDR3 region: CASSKAYMEGQTDYGYTF. Here the CDR3 DNA reads TGTGCCAGCAGCAAAGCCTATATGGAAGGACAGACGGACTATGGCTACACCTTC.

This clone has just a few counts. This chain links TRBV5-4 with TRBJ1-2, with a possible D match to TRBD1 (6 bases). This CDR3 is 13 amino acids long. Germline CDR1 reads SGHNT; CDR2 reads YYREEE (reference sequence). The ends were cut back, 6 bases at V and 6 bases at J, with 15 bases in the middle. The CDR3 coding sequence is TGTGCCAGCACCCTGGCGGGGGCGGATGGCTACACCTTC. Translating gives CASTLAGADGYTF.

The rearrangement joins TRBV28 to TRBJ1-5, with D maybe TRBD1 (6 bases). The CDR3 runs 13 residues. V lost 8 bases and J 0 bases, leaving 8 bases between the germline ends. The V gene's germline CDR1 is MDHEN and CDR2 SYDVKM. CDR3 sequence reads: CASRTDSNQPQHF. The CDR3 bases are TGTGCCAGCCGGACAGATAGCAATCAGCCCCAGCATTTT.

The rearrangement uses TRBV19 and TRBJ1-5; TRBD1 is a possible D gene (6 bases). Germline CDR1 LNHDA, CDR2 SQIVND (reference sequence). This CDR3 is built from 13 residues. Trimming cost V 9 bases and J 2 bases, with 11 bases left between them. The CDR3: CASAGGRNQPQHF. The CDR3 nucleotides read TGTGCCAGCGCGGGGGGGCGCAATCAGCCCCAGCATTTT.